Presented here are 30 T cell receptor beta chains from one specimen sequenced in a study of T cell changes during pregnancy in multiple sclerosis (dated by TCRdb to about 2019). Library preparation used the immunoSEQ multiplex PCR assay. In its TCRdb copy, this immuneACCESS table keeps in-frame sequences only and misses some clones. Where compared with another copy, unresolved V genes explain less than half of these, and the others have no known cause. The sample yields roughly 31,000 clones; roughly 92% were counted once. The top ten clonotypes cover around 0.7% of the sample. The sample here was CD4+ T cells from peripheral blood mononuclear cells, taken in the first trimester of pregnancy. The receptors were sampled from a female donor with multiple sclerosis, enrolled in a pregnancy study.

The chain joins TRBV18 to TRBJ1-2, with D maybe TRBD1 (5 bases). The ends were cut back, 3 bases at V and 8 bases at J, with 16 bases in the middle. The CDR3 runs 14 residues. The germline gives CDR1 KGHSH, CDR2 LQKENI. CDR3 loop: CASSPSGGVVGYTF. CDR3 nucleotides: TGTGCCAGCTCACCCTCGGGAGGGGTAGTAGGCTACACCTTC.

The V gene is TRBV7-3, the J gene TRBJ2-6; D is uncertain. Germline lookup yields CDR1 SGHTA and CDR2 FQGTGA. V gave up 2 bases and J gave up 2 bases, with 4 bases separating them. This CDR3 contains 14 residues. The CDR3 region is CASSLQAGANVLTF. CDR3 DNA: TGTGCCAGCAGCTTACAGGCTGGGGCCAACGTCCTGACTTTC.

The V call is TRBV19, the J call TRBJ2-2; 7 nucleotides match TRBD2. Germline V gene sequence: CDR1 LNHDA, CDR2 SQIVND (reference sequence). The junction had 13 bases not matched to a gene; V was cut back by 9 bases and J by 6 bases. CDR3 length equals 15 residues. The CDR3 region is CASQAPGGLAGELFF. The CDR3 bases are TGTGCCAGCCAAGCCCCGGGGGGTTTGGCCGGGGAGCTGTTTTTT.

The rearrangement uses TRBV11-3 and TRBJ2-3; D is unresolved. Trimming stripped 5 bases from V and 2 bases from J, with 14 bases between. There are 15 residues in the CDR3. Looked up from germline, CDR1 is SGHNT and CDR2 is YENEEA. The CDR3 DNA reads as TGTGCCAGCAGCCCCTCCTCGACATCCACAGATACGCAGTATTTT. This translates into CASSPSSTSTDTQYF. The full variable domain, rest sourced from reference TRBV11-3 and TRBJ2-3, is EAGVVQSPRYKIIEKKQPVAFWCNPISGHNTLYWYLQNLGQGPELLIRYENEEAVDDSQLPKDRFSAERLKGVDSTLKIQPAELGDSAVYLCASSPSSTSTDTQYFGPGTRLTVL.

This chain connects TRBV6-5 to TRBJ1-4; 8 bases are shared with TRBD1. Germline CDR1 MNHEY, CDR2 SVGAGI. V lost 7 bases to trimming and J lost 8 bases; unmatched junction nucleotides: 9. CDR3 size: 14 residues. The CDR3 DNA reads TGTGCCAGCAACGACAGGGGAATTAGCGAAAAACTGTTTTTT. Translated, it gives CASNDRGISEKLFF.

The chain links TRBV4-1 to TRBJ1-6; D ambiguous. Trimming took 1 base from V and 10 from J, leaving 5 bases between them. The germline V gene encodes CDR1 MGHRA and CDR2 YSYEKL. CDR3 size: 12 residues. The CDR3 loop is CASSQGPSPLHF. As DNA, the CDR3 is TGCGCCAGCAGCCAAGGGCCCTCACCCCTCCACTTT.

The gene calls are TRBV4-2 and TRBJ2-3, with 7 bases lining up with TRBD1. The germline CDR1 and CDR2 sequences are LGHNA and YNFKEQ. V shed 4 bases, J shed 0 bases, and the junction held 7 bases outside the gene matches. The CDR3 runs 16 residues. The CDR3 sequence: CASSPGTAYSTDTQYF. The CDR3 DNA reads as TGTGCCAGCAGCCCCGGGACAGCCTATAGCACAGATACGCAGTATTTT.

The chain links TRBV2 to TRBJ2-5, with unresolved D. The ends were cut back, 7 bases at V and 2 bases at J, with 11 bases in the middle. Germline V gene data show CDR1 as SNHLY and CDR2 as FYNNEI. CDR3 length equals 13 residues. CDR3 region: CASIQMWQETQYF. The DNA for the CDR3 is TGTGCCAGCATACAGATGTGGCAAGAGACCCAGTACTTC.

A few counts support this clone. The chain carries TRBV2 and TRBJ2-1, with TRBD2 identical over 8 bases. CDR3 length equals 12 residues. Germline V gene sequence: CDR1 SNHLY, CDR2 FYNNEI. Losses at the gene ends were 7 bases for V and 6 bases for J; bases not matched to a gene: 2. The CDR3 nucleotides are TGTGCCAGCAACGGGGGGGCCAATGAGCAGTTCTTC. This sequence encodes CASNGGANEQFF.

The J gene is TRBJ2-3, the V gene TRBV2, with 10 positions matching TRBD2. Trimming at V came to 0 bases and at J to 8 bases, leaving 11 bases not matched to a gene. The CDR3 sequence is 17 residues long. Germline V gene sequence: CDR1 SNHLY, CDR2 FYNNEI. The CDR3 here is CASSEALEASGGGTQYF. CDR3 in DNA: TGTGCCAGCAGTGAAGCGCTCGAAGCTAGCGGGGGCGGTACGCAGTATTTT.

This chain connects TRBV9 to TRBJ1-2, with D possibly being TRBD1 (5 bases). Per the germline V gene, CDR1 is SGDLS and CDR2 is YYNGEE. CDR3 size: 12 residues. The V and J ends lost 0 bases and 7 bases respectively, with 7 bases between them. CDR3 DNA sequence: TGTGCCAGCAGCGTAGCAGGGCCTGGCTACACCTTC. Translating it yields CASSVAGPGYTF.

The rearrangement uses TRBV6-1 and TRBJ2-5; 8 nucleotides agree with TRBD1. The J segment lost 3 bases and the V segment lost 4 bases, leaving 7 bases of the junction unmatched. This CDR3 is 15 amino acids long. Germline values: CDR1 MNHNS, CDR2 SASEGT. The CDR3 nucleotides read TGTGCCAGCAGTGTTTGGGGACAGGAGGAAGAGACCCAGTACTTC. Protein: CASSVWGQEEETQYF.

V gene TRBV19 combines with J gene TRBJ2-2; TRBD2 agrees at 7 bases. This CDR3 contains 16 residues. V was clipped by 3 bases and J by 0 bases; unmatched bases: 4. Germline CDR1 is LNHDA and CDR2 is SQIVND (reference sequence). Written as DNA, the CDR3 is TGTGCCAGTAGTATTCGAAGCGGGGCGAACACCGGGGAGCTGTTTTTT. The encoded protein is CASSIRSGANTGELFF.

This chain connects TRBV19 to TRBJ1-2, with no clear D. Germline values: CDR1 LNHDA, CDR2 SQIVND (reference sequence). This CDR3 is 16 amino acids long. Trimming pared 1 base from V and 0 bases from J, leaving 12 bases between. The CDR3 spells CASSIGSRTANYGYTF. In DNA, the CDR3 is TGTGCCAGTAGTATAGGTTCCCGGACTGCTAACTATGGCTACACCTTC.

This chain connects TRBV5-1 to TRBJ2-1; 12 bases match TRBD1. Germline trimming cut 4 bases from V and 8 bases from J; bases unmatched to any gene: 4. The CDR3 is 14 residues long. CDR1 and CDR2 from the germline V gene are SGHRS and YFSETQ. CDR3 amino acids: CASSRDRGRDEQFF. The CDR3 nucleotides read TGCGCCAGCAGCCGGGACAGGGGGCGGGATGAGCAGTTCTTC.

The chain uses TRBV5-4 and TRBJ2-5; TRBD2 aligns across 14 bases. From germline, CDR1 is SGHNT and CDR2 YYREEE (reference sequence). The CDR3 length is 18 residues. V was pared by 2 bases and J by 4 bases, with 10 bases of the junction left unmatched. CDR3 DNA: TGTGCCAGCAGCTTTTCGACTAGCGGGGGGGCCTCGGGAGAGACCCAGTACTTC. Its protein is CASSFSTSGGASGETQYF.

The chain combines TRBV2 with TRBJ1-6; the D gene is possibly TRBD1 (6 bases). Per germline, CDR1 SNHLY and CDR2 FYNNEI. The V gene lost 4 bases and the J gene lost 7 bases, with 8 bases spanning the gap. The CDR3 loop spans 13 amino acids. DNA of the CDR3: TGTGCCAGCAGTGTAAGGGGGAATTCACCCCTCCACTTT. As protein: CASSVRGNSPLHF.

The rearrangement joins TRBV5-4 to TRBJ2-7; 8 bases are a match to TRBD1. The CDR3 totals 13 residues. CDR1 SGHNT and CDR2 YYREEE come from the germline V gene (reference sequence). V shed 4 bases and J 5 bases; nucleotides not matched to a gene: 5. The CDR3 loop is CASSKQGVNEQYF. The CDR3 DNA reads as TGTGCCAGCAGCAAACAGGGGGTAAACGAGCAGTACTTC.

The rearrangement joins TRBV7-9 to TRBJ2-6; D might be TRBD1 (5 bases). The CDR3 consists of 16 residues. Deletions cut 2 bases from V and 1 base from J, with 9 bases between. Germline CDR1 and CDR2: SEHNR and FQNEAQ (reference sequence). CDR3 sequence (DNA): TGTGCCAGCAGCTTAACGCCAGGGTCTGGGGCCAACGTCCTGACTTTC. This codes for CASSLTPGSGANVLTF.

For the CDR3, the DNA is TGTGCCAGCAGTTCGGGACAGGGGGACGAAAAACTGTTTTTT. Translated, it gives CASSSGQGDEKLFF. The V and J genes are TRBV28 and TRBJ1-4, with 11 bases identical to TRBD1. V gave up 4 bases and J gave up 8 bases; unmatched junction bases: 3. From germline, CDR1 is MDHEN and CDR2 SYDVKM. CDR3 length equals 14 residues.

The chain is built from TRBV7-2 and TRBJ2-1; D not resolved. Trimming left V 3 bases short and J 0 bases short, with 12 bases between. The CDR3 has 16 residues. The germline V gene encodes CDR1 SGHTA and CDR2 FQGNSA. CDR3 nucleotides: TGTGCCAGCAGCTTCTCCTCACGGAGCTCCTACAATGAGCAGTTCTTC. It is translated as CASSFSSRSSYNEQFF.

The gene calls are TRBV5-1 and TRBJ2-3, with D tentatively TRBD1 (6 bases). Germline CDR1 is SGHRS and CDR2 is YFSETQ. Trimming cost V 2 bases and J 2 bases, with 15 bases left between them. The CDR3 spans 16 residues. CDR3: CASSFSPGQLTDTQYF. For the CDR3, the DNA is TGCGCCAGCAGCTTTTCGCCGGGACAACTCACAGATACGCAGTATTTT.

The V call is TRBV30, the J call TRBJ1-1; 10 nucleotides match TRBD1. In germline, CDR1 is GTSNPN, CDR2 SVGIG (reference sequence). V lost 4 bases, J lost 4 bases, and 9 bases stayed unmatched. The CDR3 length is 15 residues. The CDR3 reads CAWKTGGGGATEAFF. The CDR3 region has the DNA TGTGCCTGGAAGACAGGGGGCGGGGGGGCCACTGAAGCTTTCTTT.

V and J are TRBV30 and TRBJ1-4; TRBD1 matches at 7 bases. Losses at the gene ends were 3 bases for V and 5 bases for J; bases not matched to a gene: 6. CDR3 length equals 14 residues. Per germline, CDR1 GTSNPN and CDR2 SVGIG (reference sequence). DNA of the CDR3: TGTGCCTGGAGCAAGACAGGGAACAATGAAAAACTGTTTTTT. It translates to CAWSKTGNNEKLFF.

This rearrangement joins TRBV6-6 to TRBJ1-3; D possibly corresponds to TRBD1 (5 bases). Trimming removed 5 bases at V and 1 base at J, with 15 bases between. The CDR3 is 16 amino acids. CDR1 is MNHNY, CDR2 SVGAGI, per germline (reference sequence). The CDR3 region is CASSPTGASSGNTIYF. The CDR3 DNA follows: TGTGCCAGCAGTCCCACTGGGGCCTCTTCTGGAAACACCATATATTTT.

This chain joins TRBV28 and TRBJ1-5; D unresolved. The CDR3 runs to 12 residues. Trimming removed 10 bases at V and 5 bases at J, with 12 bases between. The germline gives CDR1 MDHEN, CDR2 SYDVKM. CDR3 protein: CATRVTDQPQHF. The CDR3 DNA follows: TGTGCCACGCGGGTAACGGATCAGCCCCAGCATTTT.

The chain uses TRBV27 and TRBJ2-7; no firm D call. Germline CDR1 and CDR2: MNHEY and SMNVEV (reference sequence). The CDR3 length is 14 residues. Trimming took 6 bases from V and 2 from J, leaving 14 bases between them. CDR3 residues: CASSRLYPPYEQYF. The CDR3 nucleotides are TGTGCCAGCAGCCGCCTCTACCCTCCCTACGAGCAGTACTTC.

This rearrangement joins TRBV6-6 to TRBJ1-1; 7 bases fit TRBD1. V shed 4 bases and J 8 bases; nucleotides not matched to a gene: 4. The germline V gene has CDR1 MNHNY and CDR2 SVGAGI (reference sequence). The CDR3 extends over 12 amino acids. CDR3 region: CASSSRQGEAFF. DNA of the CDR3: TGTGCCAGCAGTTCGCGACAGGGCGAAGCTTTCTTT.

V gene TRBV9 combines with J gene TRBJ2-6, with D possibly matching TRBD2 (5 bases). V lost 0 bases, J lost 2 bases, and 6 bases lay in between. Per the germline V gene, CDR1 is SGDLS and CDR2 is YYNGEE. The CDR3 sequence is 15 residues long. CDR3 sequence: CASSVAGAGANVLTF. CDR3 nucleotides: TGTGCCAGCAGCGTAGCCGGGGCTGGGGCCAACGTCCTGACTTTC.

In this sample, this clone turned up once. This chain links TRBV19 with TRBJ1-5; a weak D match, TRBD1 (6 bases). This CDR3 is built from 15 residues. Germline V CDR1 and CDR2: LNHDA, SQIVND (reference sequence). The V end was cut by 5 bases, the J end by 4 bases, with 15 bases between. The CDR3 protein is CASSSGTRENQPQHF. CDR3 nucleotides: TGTGCCAGTAGTTCGGGGACAAGGGAGAATCAGCCCCAGCATTTT.